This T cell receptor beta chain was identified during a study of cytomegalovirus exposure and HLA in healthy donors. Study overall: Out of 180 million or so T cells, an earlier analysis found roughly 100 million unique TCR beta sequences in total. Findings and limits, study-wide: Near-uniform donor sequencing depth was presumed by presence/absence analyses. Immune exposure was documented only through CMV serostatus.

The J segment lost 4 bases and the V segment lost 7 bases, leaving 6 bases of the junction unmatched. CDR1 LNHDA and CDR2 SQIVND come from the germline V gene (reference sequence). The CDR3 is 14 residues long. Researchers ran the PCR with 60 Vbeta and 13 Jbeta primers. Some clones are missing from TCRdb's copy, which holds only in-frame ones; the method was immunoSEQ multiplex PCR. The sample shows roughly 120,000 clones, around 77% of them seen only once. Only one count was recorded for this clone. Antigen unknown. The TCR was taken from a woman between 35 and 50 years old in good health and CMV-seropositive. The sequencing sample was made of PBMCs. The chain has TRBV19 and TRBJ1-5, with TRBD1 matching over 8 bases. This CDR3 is CASTNRGWNQPQHF. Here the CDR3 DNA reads TGTGCCAGTACCAACAGGGGGTGGAATCAGCCCCAGCATTTT. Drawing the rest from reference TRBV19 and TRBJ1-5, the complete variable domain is DGGITQSPKYLFRKEGQNVTLSCEQNLNHDAMYWYRQDPGQGLRLIYYSQIVNDFQKGDIAEGYSVSREKKESFPLTVTSAQKNPTAFYLCASTNRGWNQPQHFGDGTRLSIL.